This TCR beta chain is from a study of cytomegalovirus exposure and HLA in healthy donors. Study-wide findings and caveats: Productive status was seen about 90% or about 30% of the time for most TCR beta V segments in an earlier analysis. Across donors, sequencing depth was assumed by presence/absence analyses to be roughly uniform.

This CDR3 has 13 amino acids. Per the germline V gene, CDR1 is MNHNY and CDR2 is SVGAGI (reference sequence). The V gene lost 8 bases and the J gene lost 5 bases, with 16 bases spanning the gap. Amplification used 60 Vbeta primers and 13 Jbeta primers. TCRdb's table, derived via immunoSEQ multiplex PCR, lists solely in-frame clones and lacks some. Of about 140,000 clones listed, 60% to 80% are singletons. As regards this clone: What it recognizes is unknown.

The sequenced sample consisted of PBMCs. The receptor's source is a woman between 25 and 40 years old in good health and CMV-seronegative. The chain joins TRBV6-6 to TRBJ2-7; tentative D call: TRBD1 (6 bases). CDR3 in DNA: TGTGCCAGCGCCCCCGCAGGGGTCGACGAGCAGTACTTC. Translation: CASAPAGVDEQYF.